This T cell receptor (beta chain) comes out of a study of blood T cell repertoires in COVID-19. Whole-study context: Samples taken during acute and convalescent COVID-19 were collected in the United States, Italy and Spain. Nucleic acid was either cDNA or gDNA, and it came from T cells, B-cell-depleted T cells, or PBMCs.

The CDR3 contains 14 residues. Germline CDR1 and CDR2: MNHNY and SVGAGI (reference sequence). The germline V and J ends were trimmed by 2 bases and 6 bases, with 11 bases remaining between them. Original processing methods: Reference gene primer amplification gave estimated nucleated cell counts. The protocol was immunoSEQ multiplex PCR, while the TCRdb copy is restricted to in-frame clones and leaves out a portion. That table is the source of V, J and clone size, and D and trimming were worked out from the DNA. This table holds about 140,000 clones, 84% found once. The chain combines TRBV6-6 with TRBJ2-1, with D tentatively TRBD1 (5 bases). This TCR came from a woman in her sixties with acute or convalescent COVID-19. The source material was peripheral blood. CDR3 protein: CASSYGAVGNEQFF. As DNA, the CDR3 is TGTGCCAGCAGTTACGGGGCGGTAGGCAATGAGCAGTTCTTC.